This is a list of T cell receptor beta chains from one sample in a study. Each CDR3 protein gets one entry after TCRdb re-called the multiplex PCR reads with MiXCR. The table has under 300 distinct CDR3 sequences, about 5% seen once. Sequencing was performed on memory CD4+ T cells sorted from blood. These receptors all come from a female donor with breast cancer. CDR3s include the opening cysteine and the closing phenylalanine or tryptophan. The D gene is left open where the match is weak. The size field reads once, few or many counts, or a class when the clone is expanded.

j_call: TRBJ1-2; v_call: TRBV12-3/TRBV12-4; d_call: .; clone_size: large; cdr3_nt: TGTGCCAGCAGTAGCAGGGCTGGCTACACCTTC; cdr3_aa: CASSSRAGYTF
j_call: TRBJ1-2; v_call: TRBV12-3/TRBV12-4; d_call: TRBD1; clone_size: medium-sized; cdr3_nt: TGTGCCAGCAGTTTCAAAGGTGTCGGGACAGGGGTTTCTAACTATGGCTACACCTTC; cdr3_aa: CASSFKGVGTGVSNYGYTF
j_call: TRBJ1-2; v_call: TRBV12-3/TRBV12-4; d_call: TRBD1; clone_size: medium-sized; cdr3_nt: TGTGCCAGCGGGACAGCTAATGGCTACACCTTC; cdr3_aa: CASGTANGYTF
j_call: TRBJ1-2; v_call: TRBV12-3/TRBV12-4; d_call: TRBD1; clone_size: medium-sized; cdr3_nt: TGTGCCAGCAGTTTGTGGGACAGGGTCTATGGCTACACCTTC; cdr3_aa: CASSLWDRVYGYTF